This is a list of T cell receptor beta chains from one sample in a study of PD-1 blockade in classical Hodgkin lymphoma. The data were produced by immunoSEQ multiplex PCR, yet TCRdb's version contains in-frame clones alone and is incomplete. This sample has about 90,000 clones, with just over 90% found just once. The sample was peripheral blood mononuclear cells (PBMCs), taken before the fourth cycle of nivolumab. The origin of the receptors is a human donor with classical Hodgkin lymphoma. CDR3s include the opening cysteine and the closing phenylalanine or tryptophan.

CDR3aa,v_gene,j_gene
CAITPQWGDYGYTF,TRBV10-3,TRBJ1-2
CASSLNGAGQWEKLFF,TRBV5-6,TRBJ1-4
CAWSVLLGRNQPQHF,TRBV30,TRBJ1-5
CASSIWTSGGAYNEQFF,TRBV19,TRBJ2-1
CASSLWGNYGYTF,TRBV7-9,TRBJ1-2
CASSHTGGVYEQYF,TRBV4-1,TRBJ2-7
CASCTGATEAFF,TRBV6-6,TRBJ1-1
CASRSEDRGQTQYF,TRBV5-1,TRBJ2-5
CASSLVTSGVHSYEQYF,TRBV5-6,TRBJ2-7
CASSLGGEYNEQFF,TRBV7-9,TRBJ2-1
CASNLLAGVSDTQYF,TRBV27,TRBJ2-3
CASSSQTGLGTEAFF,TRBV7-2,TRBJ1-1
CASSLGFPLARGDTQYF,TRBV7-2,TRBJ2-3
CSVRDSRVSPLHF,TRBV29-1,TRBJ1-6
CVRSFPTHFLTGELFF,TRBV7-5,TRBJ2-2
CASSDSVGLAGHYNEQFF,TRBV6-4,TRBJ2-1
CATSGRHGGDAKNIQYF,TRBV15,TRBJ2-4
CASSFRDRGAPQHF,TRBV7-8,TRBJ1-5
CASSLGQTTDTQYF,TRBV11-3,TRBJ2-3
CASSLPGRNYGYTF,TRBV5-8,TRBJ1-2
CASSWTGTGLNSPLHF,TRBV7-9,TRBJ1-6
CASQTGGQGANEQYF,TRBV5-4,TRBJ2-7
CASSPPGTQGNTIYF,TRBV18,TRBJ1-3
CASSLGQGRTDTQYF,TRBV5-1,TRBJ2-3
CASGEDGREQFF,TRBV12-5,TRBJ2-1
CASSYRGANTEAFF,TRBV6-5,TRBJ1-1
CASSSDRVPDTQYF,TRBV7-8,TRBJ2-3
CATSRDRTGGAFF,TRBV15,TRBJ1-1
CAISESAPRTAQDGYTF,TRBV10-3,TRBJ1-2
CASGTGGNTEAFF,TRBV5-1,TRBJ1-1
CASSFETGGTEAFF,TRBV5-6,TRBJ1-1
CASRDSHSPLHF,TRBV7-3,TRBJ1-6
CASSQDERPSTDTQYF,TRBV4-2,TRBJ2-3
CASSADSDRHHTF,TRBV25-1,TRBJ1-2
CASSERQGPNEQFF,TRBV2,TRBJ2-1
CASSEPGQGATDTQYF,TRBV5-6,TRBJ2-3
CASRRQGENTGELFF,TRBV7-2,TRBJ2-2
CASSSLGGNEQFF,TRBV7-9,TRBJ2-1
CASSLMGNEQFF,TRBV5-4,TRBJ2-1
CASSLFRGIRSGANVLTF,TRBV27,TRBJ2-6
CASSQRGTGTGGLPSYNEQFF,TRBV4-2,TRBJ2-1
CASSHNTGTGPGNTIYF,TRBV4-1,TRBJ1-3
CASSEYSSGTQHF,TRBV25-1,TRBJ1-5
CASSYRQGAWNEQYF,TRBV6-6,TRBJ2-7
CASSLWGGNTDTQYF,TRBV7-8,TRBJ2-3
CASSRRGDRADEQFF,TRBV11-3,TRBJ2-1
CAGGPRADTQYF,TRBV6-5,TRBJ2-3
CASRGQGLNEQFF,TRBV4-3,TRBJ2-1
CATRSSGNTIYF,TRBV27,TRBJ1-3
CASSLGAGDGSQHF,TRBV5-6,TRBJ1-5
CASSPTGASNQPQHF,TRBV7-8,TRBJ1-5
CASTFTRRGKADNSPLHF,TRBV27,TRBJ1-6
CASSFDNRDQPQHF,TRBV5-1,TRBJ1-5
CASSEGGGNTDTQYF,TRBV10-2,TRBJ2-3
CASRWTGSYEQYF,TRBV5-1,TRBJ2-7
CASSPLTGSFNEQFF,TRBV18,TRBJ2-1
CASSRSGGDGYTF,TRBV6-6,TRBJ1-2